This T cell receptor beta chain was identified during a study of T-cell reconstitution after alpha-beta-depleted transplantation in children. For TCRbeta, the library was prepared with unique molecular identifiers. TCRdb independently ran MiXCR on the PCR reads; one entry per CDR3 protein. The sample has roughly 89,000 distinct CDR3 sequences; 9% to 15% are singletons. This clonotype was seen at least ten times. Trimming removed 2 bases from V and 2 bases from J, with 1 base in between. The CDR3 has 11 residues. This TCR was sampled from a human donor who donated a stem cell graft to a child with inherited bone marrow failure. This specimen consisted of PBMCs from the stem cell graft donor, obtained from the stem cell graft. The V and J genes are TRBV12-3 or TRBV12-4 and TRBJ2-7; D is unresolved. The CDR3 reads CASSLPYEQYF. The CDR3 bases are TGTGCCAGCAGTTTACCCTACGAGCAGTACTTC.